This T cell receptor (beta chain) is from a study of T cells in Graves' hyperthyroidism and ophthalmopathy. Study-wide points: Blood samples included most of the expanded thyroid clonotypes exceeding 0.001.

Turning to this clonotype: What it recognizes is unknown.

Amplified TCR beta CDR3 regions came from RNA transcripts. Using the HTBI primer set, a first-round RT-PCR was run on the TCR CDR3. Using its own MiXCR run on the multiplex PCR reads, TCRdb lists one record per CDR3 protein. Here the sample spans approximately 610,000 distinct CDR3 sequences, roughly 14% being singletons. This CDR3 contains 14 residues. V gave up 2 bases and J gave up 9 bases; unmatched junction bases: 7. Germline loops: CDR1 LGHDT, CDR2 YNNKEL (reference sequence). This receptor was taken from a woman aged 40 to 50 with Graves' ophthalmopathy. The rearrangement joins TRBV3-1 to TRBJ1-5, with TRBD1 identical over 7 bases. Sequenced sample: blood. The CDR3 DNA is TGTGCCAGCAGCCAAAGGACAGGCGCCGGGCCCCAGCATTTT. It yields the protein CASSQRTGAGPQHF.